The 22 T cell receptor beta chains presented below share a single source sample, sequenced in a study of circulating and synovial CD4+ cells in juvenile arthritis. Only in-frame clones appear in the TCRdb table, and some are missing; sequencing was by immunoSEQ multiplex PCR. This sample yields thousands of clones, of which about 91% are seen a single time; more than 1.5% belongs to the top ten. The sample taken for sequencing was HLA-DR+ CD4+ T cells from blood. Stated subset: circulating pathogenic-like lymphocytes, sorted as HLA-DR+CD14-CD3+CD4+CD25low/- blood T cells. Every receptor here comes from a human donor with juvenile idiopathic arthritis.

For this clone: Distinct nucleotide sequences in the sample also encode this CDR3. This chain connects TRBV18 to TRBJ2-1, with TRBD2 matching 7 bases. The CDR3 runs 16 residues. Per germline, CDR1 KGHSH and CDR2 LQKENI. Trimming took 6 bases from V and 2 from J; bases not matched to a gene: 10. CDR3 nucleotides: TGTGCCAGCTCCCCCGCAGCGGGAACCGCCTACAATGAGCAGTTCTTC. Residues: CASSPAAGTAYNEQFF.

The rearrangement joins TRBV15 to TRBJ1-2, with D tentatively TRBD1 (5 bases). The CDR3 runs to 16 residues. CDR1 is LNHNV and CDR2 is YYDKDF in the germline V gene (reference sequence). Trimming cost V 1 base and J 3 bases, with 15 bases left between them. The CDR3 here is CATSRVPARRDYGYTF. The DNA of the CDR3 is TGTGCCACCAGCAGAGTCCCAGCCCGCAGGGACTATGGCTACACCTTC.

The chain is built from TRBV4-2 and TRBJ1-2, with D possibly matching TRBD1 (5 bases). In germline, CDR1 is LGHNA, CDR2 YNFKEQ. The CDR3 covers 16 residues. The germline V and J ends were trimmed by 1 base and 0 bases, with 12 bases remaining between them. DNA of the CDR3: TGTGCCAGCAGCCAAGGGGTCGACAGAGCTAACTATGGCTACACCTTC. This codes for CASSQGVDRANYGYTF.

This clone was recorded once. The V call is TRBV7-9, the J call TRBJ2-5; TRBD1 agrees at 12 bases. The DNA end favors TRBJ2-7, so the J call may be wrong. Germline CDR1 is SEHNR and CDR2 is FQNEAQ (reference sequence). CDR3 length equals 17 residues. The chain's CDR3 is CASSLAGTGGVGYEQYF. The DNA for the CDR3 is TGTGCCAGCAGCTTAGCCGGGACAGGGGGCGTGGGATACGAGCAGTACTTC.

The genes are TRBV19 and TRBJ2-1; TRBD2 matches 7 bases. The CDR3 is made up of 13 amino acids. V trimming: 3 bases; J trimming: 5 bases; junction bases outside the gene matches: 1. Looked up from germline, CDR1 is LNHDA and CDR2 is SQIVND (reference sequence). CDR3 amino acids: CASSMLADNEQFF. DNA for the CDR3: TGTGCCAGTAGTATGCTAGCGGACAATGAGCAGTTCTTC.

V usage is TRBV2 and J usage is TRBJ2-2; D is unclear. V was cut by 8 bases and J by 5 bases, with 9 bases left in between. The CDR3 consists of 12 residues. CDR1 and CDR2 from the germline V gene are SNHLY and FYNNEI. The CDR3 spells CASRVGTGELFF. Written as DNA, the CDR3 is TGTGCCAGCCGTGTCGGTACCGGGGAGCTGTTTTTT.

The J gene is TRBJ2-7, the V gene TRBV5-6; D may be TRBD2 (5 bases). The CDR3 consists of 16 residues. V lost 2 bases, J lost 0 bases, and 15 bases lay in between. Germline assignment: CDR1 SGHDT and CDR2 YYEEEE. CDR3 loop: CASSFRGRSLSYEQYF. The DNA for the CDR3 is TGTGCCAGCAGCTTTCGGGGTCGGTCACTCTCCTACGAGCAGTACTTC.

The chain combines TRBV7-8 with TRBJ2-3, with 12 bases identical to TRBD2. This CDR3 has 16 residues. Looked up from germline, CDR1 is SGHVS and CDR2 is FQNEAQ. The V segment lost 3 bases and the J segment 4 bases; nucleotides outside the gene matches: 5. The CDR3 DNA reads TGTGCCAGCAGCTTCCTAGGACTAGCGGGACCAGATACGCAGTATTTT. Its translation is CASSFLGLAGPDTQYF.

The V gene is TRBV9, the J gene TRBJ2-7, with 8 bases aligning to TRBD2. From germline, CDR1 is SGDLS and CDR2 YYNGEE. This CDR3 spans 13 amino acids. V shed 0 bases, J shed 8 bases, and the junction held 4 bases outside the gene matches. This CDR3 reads CASSVGQREKQYF. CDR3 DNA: TGTGCCAGCAGCGTAGGACAGCGGGAGAAGCAGTACTTC. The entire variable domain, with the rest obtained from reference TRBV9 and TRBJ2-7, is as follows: DSGVTQTPKHLITATGQRVTLRCSPRSGDLSVYWYQQSLDQGLQFLIQYYNGEERAKGNILERFSAQQFPDLHSELNLSSLELGDSALYFCASSVGQREKQYFGPGTRLTVT.

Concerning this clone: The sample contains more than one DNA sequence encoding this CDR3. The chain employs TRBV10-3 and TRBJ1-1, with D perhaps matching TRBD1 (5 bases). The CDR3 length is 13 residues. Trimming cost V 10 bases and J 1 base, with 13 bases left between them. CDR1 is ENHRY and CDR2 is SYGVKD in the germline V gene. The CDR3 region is CATYRSRNTEAFF. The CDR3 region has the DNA TGTGCCACTTACAGGAGTAGGAACACTGAAGCTTTCTTT.

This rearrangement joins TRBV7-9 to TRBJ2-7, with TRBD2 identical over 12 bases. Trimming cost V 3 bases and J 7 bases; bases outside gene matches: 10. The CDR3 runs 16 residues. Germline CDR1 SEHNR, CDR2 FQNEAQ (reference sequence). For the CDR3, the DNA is TGTGCCAGCAGCTTCCAACCGGGACTAGCGGGTCGGGAGCAGTACTTC. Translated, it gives CASSFQPGLAGREQYF.

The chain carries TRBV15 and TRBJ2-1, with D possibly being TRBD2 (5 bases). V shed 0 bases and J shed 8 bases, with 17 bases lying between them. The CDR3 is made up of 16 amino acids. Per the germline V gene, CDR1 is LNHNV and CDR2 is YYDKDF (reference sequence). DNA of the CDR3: TGTGCCACCAGCAGAGATCTGGCCACCCTGGGAGATGAGCAGTTCTTC. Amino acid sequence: CATSRDLATLGDEQFF.

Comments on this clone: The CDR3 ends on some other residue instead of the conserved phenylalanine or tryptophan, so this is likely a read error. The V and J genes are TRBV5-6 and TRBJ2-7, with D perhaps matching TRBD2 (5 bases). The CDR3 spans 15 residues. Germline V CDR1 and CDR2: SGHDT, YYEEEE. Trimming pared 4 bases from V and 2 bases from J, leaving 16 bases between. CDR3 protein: CASSPGSSGPYEQYL. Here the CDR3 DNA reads TGTGCCAGCAGCCCGGGGAGCTCCGGCCCCTACGAGCAGTACCTC.

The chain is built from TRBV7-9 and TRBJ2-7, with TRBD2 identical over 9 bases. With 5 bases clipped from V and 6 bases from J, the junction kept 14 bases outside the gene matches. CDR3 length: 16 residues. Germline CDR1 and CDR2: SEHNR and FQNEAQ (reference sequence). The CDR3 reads CASSAPSGVRQGEQYF. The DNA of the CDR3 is TGTGCCAGCAGCGCTCCTAGCGGGGTCCGCCAGGGCGAGCAGTACTTC.

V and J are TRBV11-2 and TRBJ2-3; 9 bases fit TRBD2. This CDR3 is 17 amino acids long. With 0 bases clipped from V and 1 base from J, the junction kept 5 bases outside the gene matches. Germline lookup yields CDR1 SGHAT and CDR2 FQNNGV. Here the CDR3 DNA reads TGTGCCAGCAGCTTAGAATTTAGCGGGGGAGGCACAGATACGCAGTATTTT. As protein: CASSLEFSGGGTDTQYF.

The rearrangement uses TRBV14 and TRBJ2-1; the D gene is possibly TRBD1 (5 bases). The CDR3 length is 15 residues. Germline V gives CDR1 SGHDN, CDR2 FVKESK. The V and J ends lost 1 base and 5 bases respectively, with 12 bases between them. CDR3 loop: CASSQARQSNNEQFF. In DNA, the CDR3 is TGTGCCAGCAGCCAAGCTCGACAGTCGAACAATGAGCAGTTCTTC. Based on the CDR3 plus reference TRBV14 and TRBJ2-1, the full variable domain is EAGVTQFPSHSVIEKGQTVTLRCDPISGHDNLYWYRRVMGKEIKFLLHFVKESKQDESGMPNNRFLAERTGGTYSTLKVQPAELEDSGVYFCASSQARQSNNEQFFGPGTRLTVL.

The CDR3 here is CASSAGDRGLFSGANVLTF. CDR3 sequence (DNA): TGTGCCAGCAGCGCCGGGGACAGGGGGTTATTCTCTGGGGCCAACGTCCTGACTTTC. The chain links TRBV9 to TRBJ2-6; 11 bases match TRBD1. The CDR3 runs to 19 residues. After removal of 3 bases from V and 0 bases from J, the junction contained 8 bases not matched to a gene. The V gene's germline CDR1 is SGDLS and CDR2 YYNGEE.

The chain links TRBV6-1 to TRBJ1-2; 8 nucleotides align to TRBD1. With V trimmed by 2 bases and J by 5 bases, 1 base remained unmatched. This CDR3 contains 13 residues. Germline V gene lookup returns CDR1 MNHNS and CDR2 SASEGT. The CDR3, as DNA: TGTGCCAGCAGTGAAAGACAGGGGTATGGCTACACCTTC. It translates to CASSERQGYGYTF.

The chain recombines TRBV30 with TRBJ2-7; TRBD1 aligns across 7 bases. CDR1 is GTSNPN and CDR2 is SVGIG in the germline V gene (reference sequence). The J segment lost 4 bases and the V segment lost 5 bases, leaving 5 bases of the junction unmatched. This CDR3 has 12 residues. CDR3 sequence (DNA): TGTGCCTGGGGGGACAGTGTGTACGAGCAGTACTTC. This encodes CAWGDSVYEQYF.

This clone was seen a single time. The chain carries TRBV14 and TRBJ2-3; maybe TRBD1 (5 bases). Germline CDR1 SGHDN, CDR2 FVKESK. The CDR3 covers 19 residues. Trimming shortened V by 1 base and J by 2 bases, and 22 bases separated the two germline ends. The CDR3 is CASSQGMGRLQDNTDTQYF. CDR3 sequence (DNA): TGTGCCAGCAGCCAAGGTATGGGTCGATTGCAGGACAACACAGATACGCAGTATTTT.

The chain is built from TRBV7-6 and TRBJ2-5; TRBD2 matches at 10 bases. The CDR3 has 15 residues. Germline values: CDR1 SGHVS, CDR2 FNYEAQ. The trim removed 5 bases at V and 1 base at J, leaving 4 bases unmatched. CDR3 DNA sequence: TGTGCCAGCAGCCCAGCGGGGGGGCCCCAAGAGACCCAGTACTTC. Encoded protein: CASSPAGGPQETQYF.

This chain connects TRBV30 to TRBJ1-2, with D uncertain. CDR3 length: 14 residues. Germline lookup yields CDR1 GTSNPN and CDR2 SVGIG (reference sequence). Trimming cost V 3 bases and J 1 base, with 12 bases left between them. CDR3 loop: CAWSRDTVNYGYTF. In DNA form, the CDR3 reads TGTGCCTGGAGCCGTGATACAGTTAACTATGGCTACACCTTC.